Detailed here is one TCR beta chain. The antigen is undetermined. The data stem from a study of T-cell memory formation after mild COVID-19. Whole-study results and caveats: Later expanders leaned CD4+, whereas clones that contracted between day 15 and 85 were balanced CD4/CD8.

A 5'RACE reaction primed in the constant segment made cDNA libraries of TCR alpha and TCR beta, and these carried sample barcodes and UMIs. One entry per CDR3 protein results from TCRdb running MiXCR on the 5' RACE reads. The sample lists around 80,000 distinct CDR3 sequences, roughly 12% occurring once. V lost 1 base, J lost 7 bases, and 7 bases stayed unmatched. Looked up from germline, CDR1 is SEHNR and CDR2 is FQNEAQ (reference sequence). CDR3 length equals 15 residues. The specimen was PBMCs or a T cell subset sorted from them (not recorded which). The TCR was taken from a man younger than 30 who had mild COVID-19 (a few samples of this study predate the infection). Cell type and time point are not known. V and J are TRBV7-9 and TRBJ1-5; 7 bases line up with TRBD1. The DNA of the CDR3 is TGTGCCAGCAGCTTAGGGGCGACAGGGCGGCAGCCCCAGCATTTT. This translates into CASSLGATGRQPQHF.